These T cell receptor beta chains were read from a single sample in a study of T cell responses to AZD1222 COVID-19 vaccine. Sequenced by immunoSEQ multiplex PCR; TCRdb stores in-frame clones only, minus some. The sample holds over 150,000 clones, roughly 85% seen once. The sequenced sample was peripheral blood, obtained 28 days after the second AZD1222 dose. The receptors derive from an adult who received the AZD1222 COVID-19 vaccine. CDR3s include the opening cysteine and the closing phenylalanine or tryptophan. Each record gives: CDR3 DNA, CDR3 protein, D gene, J gene, V gene. D genes are given only for firm matches.

CDR3 DNA: TGTGCCAGCAGCCGAATCACCCCGGAGACCCAGTACTTC
CDR3 protein: CASSRITPETQYF
D gene: .
J gene: TRBJ2-5
V gene: TRBV5-5

CDR3 DNA: TGTGCCAGCAGTGGTCCCAATATTCCCCGGGACAAAAACAGCTACGAGCAGTACTTC
CDR3 protein: CASSGPNIPRDKNSYEQYF
D gene: .
J gene: TRBJ2-7
V gene: TRBV2

CDR3 DNA: TGTGCCAGCAGCTTACGGGCGAACACTGAAGCTTTCTTT
CDR3 protein: CASSLRANTEAFF
D gene: .
J gene: TRBJ1-1
V gene: TRBV7-9

CDR3 DNA: TGCAGCGTGGCTCGGACAGGGGGCGCCGACACTGAAGCTTTCTTT
CDR3 protein: CSVARTGGADTEAFF
D gene: TRBD1
J gene: TRBJ1-1
V gene: TRBV29-1

CDR3 DNA: TGTGCCAGCAGCCGAGGGGGGGCAGGTACTGAAGCTTTCTTT
CDR3 protein: CASSRGGAGTEAFF
D gene: .
J gene: TRBJ1-1
V gene: TRBV4-2

CDR3 DNA: TGTGCCAGCAGTTTTGGGGTCACCGGGGAGCTGTTTTTT
CDR3 protein: CASSFGVTGELFF
D gene: .
J gene: TRBJ2-2
V gene: TRBV12-3/TRBV12-4

CDR3 DNA: TGTGCCAGTAGTACGATCTCCGGGACAGTCTATGGCTACACCTTC
CDR3 protein: CASSTISGTVYGYTF
D gene: TRBD1
J gene: TRBJ1-2
V gene: TRBV19

CDR3 DNA: TGTGCCGCGCAAGGGAACACCGGGGAGCTGTTTTTT
CDR3 protein: CAAQGNTGELFF
D gene: .
J gene: TRBJ2-2
V gene: TRBV6-5

CDR3 DNA: TGTGCCACAAGCGGGGGGGCAAACAATGAGCAGTTCTTC
CDR3 protein: CATSGGANNEQFF
D gene: TRBD2
J gene: TRBJ2-1
V gene: TRBV15

CDR3 DNA: TGTGCCAGCAGTCACTCGACAGGGGTAGAAGAGTTCTTC
CDR3 protein: CASSHSTGVEEFF
D gene: TRBD1
J gene: TRBJ2-1
V gene: TRBV12-3/TRBV12-4

CDR3 DNA: TGCGCCAGCAGCCACTCGCAGGGGGCCTACAATGAGCAGTTCTTC
CDR3 protein: CASSHSQGAYNEQFF
D gene: TRBD1
J gene: TRBJ2-1
V gene: TRBV4-1